This TCR beta chain was sequenced for a study of blood T cell repertoires in COVID-19. Overall study: The United States, Italy and Spain provided the acute and convalescent COVID-19 samples. PBMCs, B-cell-depleted T cells, or T cells provided the cDNA or gDNA that made up the material.

This CDR3 spans 14 amino acids. The V and J ends lost 0 bases and 12 bases, in that order; junction bases with no gene match: 10. From germline, CDR1 is SGHDT and CDR2 YYEEEE. In the original processing: The assay estimated nucleated cells by amplifying reference gene primers. TCRdb's table, derived via immunoSEQ multiplex PCR, lists solely in-frame clones and lacks some. That table is the source of V, J and clone size, and D and trimming were worked out from the DNA. The top ten clones hold 8% to 10% of a sample with around 30,000 clones, nearly 90% of them seen once. The sequence was obtained from a human donor in a cohort sampled during active COVID-19. The sequenced sample consisted of peripheral blood. This chain joins TRBV5-6 and TRBJ2-7; 9 bases fit TRBD2. The CDR3 spells CASSLGSGGSRGYF. The CDR3 bases are TGTGCCAGCAGCTTGGGTAGCGGGGGCTCCCGAGGGTACTTC.